Shown below are 3 T cell receptor beta chains from a single sample sequenced in a study of shared clonotypes between healthy human individuals. Sequencing was performed with immunoSEQ multiplex PCR; in TCRdb, only in-frame clones are kept and a portion is missing. The sample consists of 450,000 to 500,000 clones, around 85% of them appearing once. Sequences were obtained from PBMCs. The receptors here all came from a woman in her 40s in good health. Some clones in this sample may be carry-over from other donors' samples.

The chain combines TRBV30 with TRBJ2-2; D is ambiguous. The CDR3 covers 14 residues. Germline values: CDR1 GTSNPN, CDR2 SVGIG (reference sequence). Trimming left V 3 bases short and J 4 bases short, with 12 bases between. The CDR3 region has the DNA TGTGCCTGGAGCTTTTTAGAACTCACCGGGGAGCTGTTTTTT. Residues: CAWSFLELTGELFF.

The genes are TRBV19 and TRBJ2-2; 11 nucleotides agree with TRBD2. Unmatched junction bases numbered 0, after V lost 4 bases and J lost 5 bases. Germline loops: CDR1 LNHDA, CDR2 SQIVND (reference sequence). The length of the CDR3 is 14 residues. Here the CDR3 reads CASSTSGRTGELFF. The CDR3 DNA reads TGTGCCAGTAGTACTAGCGGGAGGACCGGGGAGCTGTTTTTT. The full variable domain, in which reference TRBV19 and TRBJ2-2 provide the parts outside the CDR3, is DGGITQSPKYLFRKEGQNVTLSCEQNLNHDAMYWYRQDPGQGLRLIYYSQIVNDFQKGDIAEGYSVSREKKESFPLTVTSAQKNPTAFYLCASSTSGRTGELFFGEGSRLTVL.

This clone was recorded at least ten times. This chain joins TRBV28 and TRBJ1-1; D perhaps matches TRBD1 (5 bases). Between the trimmed V and J ends, which lost 2 bases and 4 bases, there was a span of 14 bases. Germline CDR1 and CDR2: MDHEN and SYDVKM. This CDR3 spans 15 amino acids. This CDR3 reads CASSLRFDRFTEAFF. The DNA of the CDR3 is TGTGCCAGCAGTTTACGGTTCGACAGATTCACTGAAGCTTTCTTT.